This T cell receptor (beta chain) was documented in a study of cytomegalovirus exposure and HLA in healthy donors (dated by TCRdb to the late 2010s). Describing the broader study: An earlier analysis of fewer than 750 of the donors reported roughly 300 Gb of sequence data and 117 million unique TCR beta sequences obtained from around 170 million T cells. The number of typed donors differed by locus: about 629-630 for A, B, C, DRB1 and DQB1; 500 to 550 for DQA1; some 610 for DPA1; and 400 to 480 for DPB1. Along with the approximately 670-subject first cohort, a separate validation cohort of over a hundred different subjects was used. All discovery cohort repertoires had been generated on a single sequencing platform. A later genetic analysis took genome-wide SNP genotypes for about 55% of the 666 donors and used that subset as a discovery cohort. The study combined high-throughput TCR immunosequencing, statistical association of individual TCRs with disease status, and machine learning to predict cytomegalovirus infection status. Among some 400 genotyped donors of the cohort, an average of roughly 230,000 unique TCR beta nucleotide sequences was sequenced per donor, of which roughly 17% were non-productive. Of the 350 to 400 genotyped donors, about 80% fell in the genetic ancestry cluster associated with self-reported Caucasian donors. In an earlier analysis of over 550 of the donors, high-throughput TCR beta sequencing was used to judge whether each TCR beta V gene segment behaved as functional or pseudogenic. An early release that covered 500 to 800 HLA-typed donors contained approximately 300 gigabases of sequencing data and tens of millions of unique TCR sequences. The aim of the study was to test whether cataloging public T cell receptors could identify signatures of past pathogen exposure. Class I and class II HLA loci were covered by the typing at four-digit resolution. Alongside the repertoire data, information on donor age, sex, ethnicity and CMV serostatus was compiled. The study used immunosequencing to profile the T cell repertoires of approximately 650 subjects and linked those repertoires to cytomegalovirus serostatus. Rather than using new phenotypic data, the later analysis identified candidate immune exposures from TCR beta sequences and from how often those sequences occurred across donors. Roughly 5 DR-DQ haplotypes were handled as single units for association and clustering, since linkage in the cohort was strong. A later analysis re-examined previously published TCR beta repertoires from roughly 720 donors and added high-resolution HLA genotyping to investigate patterns of TCR occurrence.

The CDR3, from cysteine to phenylalanine, totals 15 residues. The DNA shown is the 45-base CDR3, in frame from base 1. Sequences SEHNR (CDR1) and FQNEAQ (CDR2) are obtained from the germline V gene (reference sequence). Trimming at the junction amounts to 5 bases on V and 1 base on J, and the germline ends lie 15 bases apart. The cohort consisted of some 670 healthy bone marrow donors. At the time of sampling, every cohort member was nominally healthy, though immune exposures that went unrecorded were likely present. The donor tested CMV seronegative and was one of the 352 seronegative cohort members. Every donor gave a peripheral blood sample, and the peripheral blood mononuclear cells from that sample were used for TCR beta sequencing. Genomic DNA was extracted from the blood cell samples with the Qiagen DNeasy Blood Extraction Kit. Libraries were made using the immunoSEQ multiplex PCR assay. A mixture of 60 forward primers for TCR Vbeta segments and 13 reverse primers for TCR Jbeta segments was used in the multiplex PCR. Amplification of the CDR3 region of rearranged TCR beta genes was performed with a multiplex PCR assay on genomic DNA. The Illumina HiSeq System was used to sequence the amplified TCR beta libraries as 87-base-pair reads. Turning to the authors' computational methods: A later analysis counted about 76 million unique TCR beta chains across the 550 to 800 repertoires, and roughly 10 million of these chains were shared by at least two donors. To remove PCR and sequencing errors, raw reads were error-corrected and collapsed into unique sequences using a nearest-neighbor algorithm that merged closely related sequences. Alignment of CDR3 sequences to IMGT reference sequences was used to assign V, D and J gene segments. For a sequence to be retained, a match of at least six nucleotides to both a V gene segment and a J gene segment was required. A rearrangement counted as productive if the CDR3 had no stop codons and remained in frame with V and J, and every other rearrangement counted as non-productive. CDR3 was defined according to IMGT convention as the region running from the second conserved V-encoded cysteine to the conserved J-encoded phenylalanine. The earlier analysis of 587 of the donors excluded any sequence lacking an unambiguous match to a single V gene segment. In an earlier analysis of approximately 560 of the donors, a V segment was called functional when productive rearrangements were above 56.7%, and segregating when the standard deviation between donors exceeded 5%. A statistical classification framework was built for diagnosing cytomegalovirus status from the catalog of TCR beta chain sequences. In a later analysis, V and J genes were assigned by comparing TCR nucleotide sequences against IMGT/GENE-DB human TR gene sequences. A later analysis assigned CDR3 sequences and most-parsimonious VDJ recombination scenarios with the TCRdist pipeline. A later analysis defined each TCR beta chain by its CDR3 amino acid sequence plus V-gene family, and excluded reads lacking a unique V-gene family. In a later analysis, around 600 highly shared, low-generation-probability nucleotide sequences were removed to address suspected cross-contamination and a sequencing artifact. In a later analysis, a clonal expansion index was calculated for each public chain from normalized within-repertoire ranks of inferred template counts. In a later analysis, generation probabilities were computed with a VDJ recombination model fitted to out-of-frame rearrangements, and the resulting probabilities were checked against IGoR. Hypergeometric tests were used in a later analysis to score TCR-TCR, TCR-HLA and TCR-CMV co-occurrence, with a repertoire-size bias correction applied to the TCR pairs. In a later analysis, false discovery rates were estimated by permuting HLA or CMV assignments 20 times. In a later analysis, co-occurring TCRs were grouped using DBSCAN, with TCRdist sequence similarity added in when clustering inside HLA-allele-positive subsets. Repertoires with fewer than 30,000 or more than 120,000 public chains, plus five repertoires with anomalous nucleotide sharing, were excluded from co-occurrence clustering. What TCRdb holds here is the immuneACCESS table cut down to in-frame rearrangements. Part of the clones is not present; checked against another copy, under half of the missing clones reflect an unresolved V gene, and the others are unexplained. The V and J calls and the clone size are those of that table, but D and trimming were determined from the DNA. The sample data list some 140,000 clones, and approximately 80% of these were observed just once. In total, the top ten clones hold around 2% of the sample.

What the authors observed across the whole study: The 87-base-pair reads could not distinguish some IMGT-functional V segments, including TRBV6-2 and TRBV6-3, so those segments were excluded. A total of fewer than 200 TCR beta chains were listed by the study as associated with cytomegalovirus. According to a later genetic analysis, donors in an Asian-associated ancestry cluster had fewer N-insertions in productive TCRs than the approximately 710-donor mean. In this cohort, only TCR beta chains were sequenced, and detectable features were limited by the absence of alpha or paired-chain data. V-gene and J-gene trimming of TCR beta chains was associated with a missense DCLRE1C variant in a later genetic analysis, and the association was replicated in an independent cohort. In an earlier analysis of roughly 500 of the donors, most TCR beta V segments appeared in productive rearrangements about 90% or about 30% of the time, broadly matching IMGT annotations. Because HLA typing was missing for some donors at each locus, association tests included only the typed subset. A cluster of highly shared sequence variants was judged likely to represent a technical artifact of the sequencing pipeline. A further reported finding was that TCR beta sequences accurately predicted the HLA-A and HLA-B alleles for most subjects in the first cohort. When HLA alleles, especially DR and DQ, strongly co-occurred, TCR associations were difficult to assign to individual alleles. Across donors, most TCR sequences were observed very rarely, whereas some public TCRs were present in many individuals. A few of the identified cytomegalovirus-associated TCR beta chains were confirmed in vitro to be specific for cytomegalovirus antigens. A later analysis found that TCR association rates varied across HLA loci, with DRB1 alleles showing the most associated TCRs and HLA-C alleles the fewest. At a false discovery rate of 0.05, a later analysis linked some 18,000 TCR beta sequences to specific HLA alleles. A later analysis found that HLA-associated TCR beta chains were more clonally expanded and had lower generation probabilities than equally common non-associated chains. The authors suggested that the approach could potentially be extended to other disease states and immunological phenotypes. In a later analysis, several top co-occurrence clusters were reported to appear linked to parvovirus B19, influenza, CMV and Epstein-Barr virus. The classifier was reported to diagnose cytomegalovirus status with high specificity and sensitivity in both the original and validation cohorts. CMV serostatus was the only immune exposure information available for the cohort. According to a later analysis, most CMV-associated TCR beta chains appeared to be HLA-restricted, and the HLA associations seemed to be driven largely by CMV exposure. Linkage disequilibrium might explain the correlated functional status among segregating V segments, but an unknown experimental factor could not be ruled out. Because counts were too low, roughly 17 rarely observed V segments, including chromosome 9 orphons, were left out of the earlier analysis of approximately 580 of the donors. Sequencing depth was assumed to be roughly uniform across donors in the presence/absence analyses, though that assumption may not hold.

To note about this clone: What antigen it recognizes has not been identified. No much larger clone exists at a distance of one base, and base qualities are not known.

The sequence was collected from a man aged 25 to 40 in good health and CMV-seronegative. Sequenced input: PBMCs. In this chain, TRBV7-9 is recombined with TRBJ2-7; perhaps TRBD1 is the D gene, with 5 bases matching. The nucleotides are TGTGCCAGCAGCCTGGGCCAGGGTTTTTCCTACGAGCAGTACTTC. Its amino acids are CASSLGQGFSYEQYF.